These T cell receptor beta chains were read from a single sample in a study of T cells in narcolepsy. Generated by immunoSEQ multiplex PCR, the TCRdb table keeps only in-frame clones and is missing some. The sample lists about 30,000 clones, about 83% seen once, with over 0.9% in the top ten. Input material: CD45RA- memory CD4+ T cells from PBMCs. Source of these receptors: a human donor with narcolepsy. Both conserved end residues are part of each CDR3. The order of the fields is clone size, V gene, J gene, D gene, CDR3 DNA, CDR3 protein. The D gene is left open where the match is weak. The size entry is marked missing in some rows and otherwise reads once, few, many or a size class.

.,TRBV23-1,TRBJ2-2,.,TGCGCCAGCAGTCAATCTGGCACCGAGGCCGGGGAGCTGTTTTTT,CASSQSGTEAGELFF
.,TRBV6-6,TRBJ1-5,.,TGTGCCAGCAGTTACGGGGCAGCTAGGGACAATCAGCCCCAGCATTTT,CASSYGAARDNQPQHF
.,TRBV2,TRBJ1-1,.,TGTGCCAGCAGCCCGAACCAGATTCCTAAAGCTTTCTTT,CASSPNQIPKAFF
once,TRBV25-1,TRBJ2-3,.,TGTGCCAGCAAAGCGTCCCAGGCCACAGATACGCAGTATTTT,CASKASQATDTQYF
.,TRBV19,TRBJ2-7,.,TGTGCCAGTAGTCCCCGAGGGGCCCAGTGGGGTCACGAGCAGTACTTC,CASSPRGAQWGHEQYF
.,TRBV7-7,TRBJ2-1,.,TGTGCTAGCAGCCCCGACTTGGGCAATGAGCAGTTCTTC,CASSPDLGNEQFF
.,TRBV30,TRBJ2-6,TRBD1,TGTGCCTGGAGTCTCCCGGGACAGGGCTTCTCTGGGGCCAACGTCCTGACTTTC,CAWSLPGQGFSGANVLTF
few,TRBV5-1,TRBJ1-2,.,TGCGCCAGCAGCTCCTTGGGTAGAACGTATGGCTACACCTTC,CASSSLGRTYGYTF
.,TRBV7-2,TRBJ1-1,.,TGTGCCAGCAGTCCGGGACAATTGAACACTGAAGCTTTCTTT,CASSPGQLNTEAFF
.,TRBV2,TRBJ1-5,TRBD1,TGTGCCAGCAGTACTAGGGGGCATAGCAATCAGCCCCAGCATTTT,CASSTRGHSNQPQHF
.,TRBV28,TRBJ2-5,TRBD2,TGTGCCAGCAGTCGACTAGCGGGGGAGGCCCAGTACTTC,CASSRLAGEAQYF
once,TRBV6-1,TRBJ2-3,.,TGTGCCAGCCGATGGCTTTTTGATTCAGATACGCAGTATTTT,CASRWLFDSDTQYF
.,TRBV5-6,TRBJ1-2,.,TGTGCCAGCAACGACAGGAGGGCCGGACATGGCTACACCTTC,CASNDRRAGHGYTF
.,TRBV7-2,TRBJ2-7,.,TGTGCCAGCAGGCGCGAGAGGGCGGGATTCTACGAGCAGTACTTC,CASRRERAGFYEQYF
.,TRBV4-2,TRBJ2-1,.,TGTGCCAGCAGCCAAGCGCCCGTTGGAACCTCCTACAATGAGCAGTTCTTC,CASSQAPVGTSYNEQFF
.,TRBV12-5,TRBJ2-3,.,TGTGCTAGTCGGCGGGACCACCGACAGGGCACAGATACGCAGTATTTT,CASRRDHRQGTDTQYF
.,TRBV7-3,TRBJ2-1,TRBD1,TGTGCCAGCAGCCCCGGACAGGGGGGGTACAATGAGCAGTTCTTC,CASSPGQGGYNEQFF
.,TRBV4-3,TRBJ1-2,.,TGCGCCAGCAGCCAAGATGTGTTGGACTATGGCTACACCTTC,CASSQDVLDYGYTF
few,TRBV5-6,TRBJ1-1,.,TGTGCCAGCAGCCTCGACACTAACACTGAAGCTTTCTTT,CASSLDTNTEAFF
.,TRBV12-5,TRBJ1-3,TRBD1,TGTGCTAGTGGTTCACAGGGGGGCGGAAACACCATATATTTT,CASGSQGGGNTIYF
.,TRBV6-1,TRBJ1-6,.,TGTGCCAGCAGTGAAATGACTGCGAATCATTCACCCCTCCACTTT,CASSEMTANHSPLHF
few,TRBV4-3,TRBJ2-1,TRBD2,TGCGCCAGCAGCCAAGTTGGACTAGCGGGTGAGCAGTTCTTC,CASSQVGLAGEQFF
.,TRBV6-5,TRBJ1-2,.,TGTGCCAGCAGTTACTACATTGGTGGCTACACCTTC,CASSYYIGGYTF
.,TRBV7-6,TRBJ2-7,TRBD2,TGTGCCAGCAGCTTAGCGAGCGGGGGCACCTACGAGCAGTACTTC,CASSLASGGTYEQYF
.,TRBV6-1,TRBJ2-2,.,TGTGCCAGCACAAGGGACCTGAACACCGGGGAGCTGTTTTTT,CASTRDLNTGELFF
.,TRBV4-3,TRBJ1-1,.,TGCGCCAGCAGCCAAGTACTGTGGAGCGAGTCAGCTTTCTTT,CASSQVLWSESAFF
.,TRBV11-2,TRBJ1-6,.,TGTGCCAGCAGCTTAGCCATGACAGAAAATTCACCCCTCCACTTT,CASSLAMTENSPLHF
.,TRBV2,TRBJ2-7,.,TGTGCCAGCAGGACTAGGGGGGGGGCGGGCTACGAGCAGTACTTC,CASRTRGGAGYEQYF
once,TRBV5-6,TRBJ2-5,TRBD1,TGTGCCAGCAGCAAGCCGGGACAGGGATTGATGGAGACCCAGTACTTC,CASSKPGQGLMETQYF
once,TRBV14,TRBJ1-1,TRBD1,TGTGCCAGCAGGTCTCAGGGGGCAAGTACTGAAGCTTTCTTT,CASRSQGASTEAFF
.,TRBV7-8,TRBJ2-7,.,TGTGCCAGCAGCTCCACGAGGGGGGCCGCCTACGAGCAGTACTTC,CASSSTRGAAYEQYF
.,TRBV19,TRBJ1-1,.,TGTGCCAGTAGTGTTAAGGGAGATACTGAAGCTTTCTTT,CASSVKGDTEAFF
.,TRBV5-6,TRBJ1-2,.,TGTGCCAGCAGCCCCGCCGGACAGACCTATGGCTACACCTTC,CASSPAGQTYGYTF
.,TRBV18,TRBJ2-7,TRBD1,TGTGCCAGCTCACAGGGACAGGGCGTCCACGAGCAGTACTTC,CASSQGQGVHEQYF
.,TRBV2,TRBJ1-2,.,TGTGCCAGCAGAGAGGGCAGGGAGAGTGGCTACACCTTC,CASREGRESGYTF
.,TRBV7-2,TRBJ1-2,.,TGTGCCAGCAGCTCCCGGTGGCAGGCCCAAGGCGGTGGGGGCTACACCTTC,CASSSRWQAQGGGGYTF
.,TRBV19,TRBJ1-2,.,TGTGCCAGTAGTAGCCAGGTCGCTAACTATGGCTACACCTTC,CASSSQVANYGYTF
.,TRBV6-6,TRBJ1-3,TRBD1,TGTGCCAGCAGTGTGGGCCGACAGGGGGCCAGAAACACCATATATTTT,CASSVGRQGARNTIYF
.,TRBV9,TRBJ1-5,TRBD1,TGTGCCAGCAGCGTCCGGGACAGAAATTATAGCAATCAGCCCCAGCATTTT,CASSVRDRNYSNQPQHF
.,TRBV12-1,TRBJ1-2,.,TGTGCCAGCAGCTCATTCCTTGGGGGGATCTATGGCTACACCTTC,CASSSFLGGIYGYTF
.,TRBV7-2,TRBJ1-2,TRBD1,TGTGCCAGCAGCCCCGTGGAGACAGGGAAGGCCCCTTCGTTC,CASSPVETGKAPSF
once,TRBV21-1,TRBJ2-1,.,TGTGCCAGCCTCCCGGGGGGGCACAATGAGCAGTTCTTC,CASLPGGHNEQFF
.,TRBV29-1,TRBJ1-1,TRBD1,TGCAGCGTTGTTGCAGGGGGAAGGGGTGAAGCTTTCTTT,CSVVAGGRGEAFF
.,TRBV30,TRBJ2-7,TRBD2,TGTGCCTGGTCCGGAAGGACTAGCGGGGGGGATTTTAGGTACGAGCAGTACTTC,CAWSGRTSGGDFRYEQYF
.,TRBV2,TRBJ2-5,TRBD2,TGTGCCAGCCGAAAGTTAGCGGGGCTTGGGGAGACCCAGTACTTC,CASRKLAGLGETQYF
once,TRBV6-5,TRBJ1-1,TRBD1,TGTGCCAGCAGCCGACAGGGGACTTTCTCTGAAGCTTTCTTT,CASSRQGTFSEAFF
.,TRBV10-3,TRBJ2-1,TRBD1,TGTGCCATCAGTGAAAACAGGGGCAATGAGCAGTTCTTC,CAISENRGNEQFF
.,TRBV7-8,TRBJ2-7,.,TGTGCCAGCACAAAGGAAGACGGAAACTACGAGCGGTACTTC,CASTKEDGNYERYF
.,TRBV15,TRBJ2-1,.,TGTGCCACCAGCAGAGGTCGGACGCGGCCCGGCGATGAGCAGTTCTTC,CATSRGRTRPGDEQFF
few,TRBV9,TRBJ2-5,TRBD1,TGTGCCAGCAGCCCCCGGGACAGGGGTGGTCAAGAGACCCAGTACTTC,CASSPRDRGGQETQYF
.,TRBV12-5,TRBJ2-3,.,TGTGCTAGTGGTTTGTCCGGGAGCACAGATACGCAGTATTTT,CASGLSGSTDTQYF
once,TRBV25-1,TRBJ2-5,.,TGTGCCAGCAGTGACAGGACTTTTGAAGAGACCCAGTACTTC,CASSDRTFEETQYF
.,TRBV11-3,TRBJ2-6,.,TGTGCCAGCAGCCCCTCGTCTGGGGCCAACGTCCTGACTTTC,CASSPSSGANVLTF